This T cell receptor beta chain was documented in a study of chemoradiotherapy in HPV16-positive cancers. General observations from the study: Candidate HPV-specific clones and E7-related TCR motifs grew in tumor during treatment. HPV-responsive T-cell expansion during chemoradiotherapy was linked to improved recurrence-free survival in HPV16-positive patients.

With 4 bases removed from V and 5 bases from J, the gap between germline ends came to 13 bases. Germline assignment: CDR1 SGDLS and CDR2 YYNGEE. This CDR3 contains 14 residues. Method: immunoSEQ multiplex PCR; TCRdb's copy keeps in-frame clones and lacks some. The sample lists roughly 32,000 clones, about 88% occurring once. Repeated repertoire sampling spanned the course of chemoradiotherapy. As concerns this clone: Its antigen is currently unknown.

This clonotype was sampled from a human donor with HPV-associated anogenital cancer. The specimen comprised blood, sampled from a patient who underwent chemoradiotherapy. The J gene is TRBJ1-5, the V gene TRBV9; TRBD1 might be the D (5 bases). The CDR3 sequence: CASSKADSYQPQHF. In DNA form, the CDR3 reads TGTGCCAGCAGCAAAGCAGACAGCTATCAGCCCCAGCATTTT.